The 19 T cell receptor beta chains reported below all come from one sample, sequenced in a study of liver allograft versus peripheral blood T cells. Study context: Comparisons were made between T cell receptor repertoires found in transplanted livers and those circulating in recipients' peripheral blood.

TCRdb analysed the reads with MiXCR anew, one entry per CDR3 protein. Of 9,300 or so distinct CDR3 sequences in the sample, roughly a sixth were seen once. The receptor set was obtained from a human patient who had a liver transplant. The T cells may come from the graft donor.

The V and J genes are TRBV29-1 and TRBJ1-6; TRBD1 aligns across 10 bases. Germline values: CDR1 SQVTM, CDR2 ANQGSEA. The CDR3 length is 12 residues. V dropped 8 bases and J dropped 13; count of bases not matched to a gene: 8. The CDR3 is CSFAGTGVPLHF. The CDR3 DNA follows: TGCAGCTTCGCCGGGACAGGGGTCCCCCTCCACTTT.

This clonotype is medium-sized by share. The rearrangement links TRBV6-6 to TRBJ1-4; 7 bases match TRBD1. Trimming at V came to 5 bases and at J to 5 bases, leaving 11 bases not matched to a gene. The germline CDR1 and CDR2 sequences are MNHNY and SVGAGI (reference sequence). The length of the CDR3 is 16 residues. CDR3 bases: TGTGCCAGCAGTCGTAGCTCCCAGGGGGGAAATGAAAAACTGTTTTTT. Translation gives CASSRSSQGGNEKLFF.

The rearrangement links TRBV7-2 to TRBJ2-3, with 16 bases identical to TRBD2. The CDR3 is 18 amino acids. Germline V gene sequence: CDR1 SGHTA, CDR2 FQGNSA. V gave up 5 bases and J gave up 4 bases; unmatched junction bases: 9. The CDR3 protein is CASSRGTSGGGGADTQYF. DNA of the CDR3: TGTGCCAGCAGCCGAGGGACTAGCGGGGGGGGGGGCGCAGATACGCAGTATTTT.

In its sample, this clonotype is medium-sized (0.01 to 0.1%). The rearrangement uses TRBV24-1 and TRBJ1-4, with 11 bases lining up with TRBD1. V shed 3 bases, J shed 7 bases, and the junction held 3 bases outside the gene matches. CDR3 length: 15 amino acids. Germline loops: CDR1 KGHDR, CDR2 SFDVKD. The CDR3 DNA reads as TGTGCCACCAGTGATCCCGGGACAGGGGGTGAAAAACTGTTTTTT. This translates into CATSDPGTGGEKLFF.

The rearrangement uses TRBV12-3 or TRBV12-4 and TRBJ2-1; 7 bases map to TRBD1. The CDR3 extends over 14 amino acids. With V trimmed by 7 bases and J by 1 base, 4 bases remained unmatched. The CDR3 loop reads CASTRDRSYNEQFF. The CDR3 DNA is TGTGCCAGCACCCGGGACAGATCCTACAATGAGCAGTTCTTC.

By sample share, this clonotype is medium-sized. CDR3 protein: CASSLLTALDGGNQPQHF. For the CDR3, the DNA is TGTGCCAGCTCACTATTAACAGCCCTTGACGGCGGCAATCAGCCCCAGCATTTT. The rearrangement links TRBV18 to TRBJ1-5; D remains ambiguous. This CDR3 comprises 18 residues. The germline gives CDR1 KGHSH, CDR2 LQKENI. The V end lost 4 bases, the J end lost 2 bases, and 21 bases lay between the germline ends.

This clonotype was counted at least ten times. The rearrangement joins TRBV7-9 to TRBJ1-1; D might be TRBD1 (6 bases). CDR1 SEHNR and CDR2 FQNEAQ come from the germline V gene (reference sequence). This CDR3 has 19 amino acids. The V end was cut by 5 bases, the J end by 9 bases, with 34 bases between. The CDR3 DNA reads TGTGCCAGCAGCCCAATTAGTACCACAGGGAGTAATTGGCCTTATAAAGCTTTCTTT. Translated: CASSPISTTGSNWPYKAFF.

The gene calls are TRBV2 and TRBJ1-2; TRBD1 is a possible D gene (5 bases). V lost 1 base, J lost 4 bases, and 16 bases lay in between. This CDR3 is 16 amino acids long. Germline V gives CDR1 SNHLY, CDR2 FYNNEI. The CDR3 region is CASSEEEGILGYGYTF. The CDR3 DNA follows: TGTGCCAGCAGTGAAGAGGAGGGGATTTTGGGCTATGGCTACACCTTC.

This clonotype is medium-sized (0.01 to 0.1%). The J gene is TRBJ1-4, the V gene TRBV19, with D tentatively TRBD1 (5 bases). Germline V gene data show CDR1 as LNHDA and CDR2 as SQIVND (reference sequence). This CDR3 contains 14 residues. This CDR3 is CVSGGGATNEKLFF. Here the CDR3 DNA reads TGTGTCTCCGGCGGGGGTGCAACTAATGAAAAACTGTTTTTT.

Relative to its sample, this clonotype is medium-sized. The chain uses TRBV7-9 and TRBJ1-2, with D hard to call. V was trimmed by 5 bases and J by 5 bases, leaving 9 bases between them. This CDR3 comprises 12 residues. Germline V CDR1 and CDR2: SEHNR, FQNEAQ (reference sequence). CDR3 in amino acids: CASSPEVYGYTF. CDR3 coding DNA: TGTGCCAGCAGCCCCGAGGTTTATGGCTACACCTTC.

The chain is built from TRBV6-5 and TRBJ2-5; D remains unclear. The CDR3 totals 13 residues. V lost 8 bases to trimming and J lost 2 bases, with 12 bases between them. The germline gives CDR1 MNHEY, CDR2 SVGAGI. In DNA form, the CDR3 reads TGTGCCAGCGGGTTGATGGAGCAAGAGACCCAGTACTTC. Protein: CASGLMEQETQYF.

V is TRBV12-3 or TRBV12-4 and J is TRBJ1-6; D ambiguous. V lost 6 bases and J 10 bases, leaving 16 bases between the germline ends. The CDR3 contains 14 residues. The CDR3 reads CASSLEGGGSPLHF. The CDR3 nucleotides are TGTGCCAGCAGCCTAGAGGGCGGTGGCTCACCCCTCCACTTT.

V is TRBV10-3 and J is TRBJ1-2, with D possibly being TRBD1 (6 bases). Germline CDR1 reads ENHRY; CDR2 reads SYGVKD. The CDR3 consists of 14 residues. Trimming removed 3 bases at V and 8 bases at J, with 16 bases between. CDR3 protein: CAISEGGRGGGYTF. For the CDR3, the DNA is TGTGCCATCAGTGAAGGGGGGCGGGGGGGGGGCTACACCTTC.

This chain links TRBV12-3 or TRBV12-4 with TRBJ1-1, with D possibly being TRBD1 (6 bases). V was cut by 3 bases and J by 5 bases, with 13 bases left in between. The CDR3 is 14 residues long. Here the CDR3 reads CASSFLRGFTEAFF. In DNA form, the CDR3 reads TGTGCCAGCAGTTTCCTCAGGGGATTTACTGAAGCTTTCTTT.

By share of the sample, this clonotype is medium-sized (0.01 to 0.1%). The V gene is TRBV6-1, the J gene TRBJ1-2, with D possibly TRBD1 on 5 matching bases. The CDR3 runs to 12 residues. V dropped 2 bases and J dropped 5 bases, with 6 bases sitting between them. In germline, CDR1 is MNHNS, CDR2 SASEGT. Here the CDR3 reads CASSEQGYGYTF. The CDR3 bases are TGTGCCAGCAGTGAACAGGGTTATGGCTACACCTTC.

By share of the sample, this clonotype is medium-sized. The chain carries TRBV14 and TRBJ1-2; 9 bases match TRBD1. The CDR3 length is 16 residues. Per germline, CDR1 SGHDN and CDR2 FVKESK. Trimming took 0 bases from V and 2 from J; bases not matched to a gene: 4. CDR3 coding DNA: TGTGCCAGCAGCCAAGATGGGGGACAGGGAAACTATGGCTACACCTTC. This gives the protein CASSQDGGQGNYGYTF.

The sample holds many counts of this clonotype. The CDR3, as DNA: TGTGCCAGCTCACCGGTACAAGGACAGGACGACTTCGAAGCTTTCTTT. Protein: CASSPVQGQDDFEAFF. The rearrangement links TRBV18 to TRBJ1-1; 7 bases line up with TRBD1. J gave up 8 bases and V 3 bases, and 15 bases lay outside the gene matches. The CDR3 contains 16 residues. Germline V gene lookup returns CDR1 KGHSH and CDR2 LQKENI.

This clonotype was recorded many times. In DNA form, the CDR3 reads TGTGCCACCAGCGTGGGGGTGCGACAGACAGACTACGAGCAGTACTTC. Its translation: CATSVGVRQTDYEQYF. The chain links TRBV15 to TRBJ2-7; TRBD1 or TRBD2 may be the D gene (5 bases each). Trimming pared 5 bases from V and 3 bases from J, leaving 20 bases between. The CDR3 runs 16 residues. Germline V CDR1 and CDR2: LNHNV, YYDKDF (reference sequence).

The gene calls are TRBV20-1 and TRBJ1-1; D remains ambiguous. Trimming pared 6 bases from V and 3 bases from J, leaving 14 bases between. The CDR3 runs 13 residues. Germline V lookup: CDR1 DFQATT, CDR2 SNEGSKA (reference sequence). The CDR3 coding sequence is TGCAGTGCCCGGCAGCACGGCTACACTGAAGCTTTCTTT. Its translation: CSARQHGYTEAFF.